This T cell receptor (beta chain) was profiled in a study of blood T cell repertoires in COVID-19. Study-wide background: Samples came from the United States, Italy and Spain, spanning acute and convalescent COVID-19.

Measured with immunoSEQ multiplex PCR; TCRdb has only the in-frame clones, and not every one. The sample records hundreds of thousands of clones, 85% to 90% being singletons. V shed 3 bases and J shed 6 bases, with 5 bases lying between them. The CDR3 sequence is 11 residues long. The V gene is TRBV12-3 or TRBV12-4, the J gene TRBJ1-1, with D uncertain. This receptor was taken from a woman in her thirties or forties who had recovered from COVID-19. The sample was peripheral blood. Here the CDR3 reads CASSFTAEAFF. DNA of the CDR3: TGTGCCAGCAGTTTTACGGCTGAAGCTTTCTTT.